This entry lists 30 T cell receptor beta chains sequenced from one sample in a study of blood T cell repertoires in COVID-19. The repertoire was sequenced with immunoSEQ multiplex PCR; TCRdb's copy has only in-frame clones and lacks some. The sample carries approximately 240,000 clones, roughly 82% recorded once. Sequenced material: peripheral blood. These receptors originate from a woman at least 80 years old with active or convalescent COVID-19.

The chain recombines TRBV3-1 (or the pseudogene TRBV3-2) with TRBJ2-1, with 9 positions matching TRBD1. Germline V gene sequence: CDR1 LGHDT, CDR2 YNNKEL (reference sequence). With 10 bases clipped from V and 9 bases from J, the junction kept 7 bases outside the gene matches. The CDR3 sequence is 12 residues long. As DNA, the CDR3 is TGTGCCACACAGGGGGCGCGTGGTGAGCAGTTCTTC. Protein sequence: CATQGARGEQFF.

This rearrangement joins TRBV19 to TRBJ1-2; TRBD1 matches 11 bases. V lost 2 bases to trimming and J lost 8 bases; unmatched junction nucleotides: 16. The germline CDR1 and CDR2 sequences are LNHDA and SQIVND (reference sequence). The length of the CDR3 is 18 residues. The CDR3 loop reads CASSIPRTGGASPEGYTF. For the CDR3, the DNA is TGTGCCAGTAGTATACCCCGGACAGGGGGCGCGTCCCCGGAGGGCTACACCTTC.

The V gene is TRBV7-2, the J gene TRBJ2-1, with 7 bases matching TRBD2. Germline loops: CDR1 SGHTA, CDR2 FQGNSA. The junction had 7 bases not matched to a gene; V was cut back by 5 bases and J by 0 bases. This CDR3 is built from 16 residues. The CDR3 here is CASSIRGGRSYNEQFF. The CDR3 coding sequence is TGTGCCAGCAGCATCCGCGGGGGTCGCTCCTACAATGAGCAGTTCTTC. Supplemented by reference TRBV7-2 and TRBJ2-1, the full variable domain reads GAGVSQSPSNKVTEKGKDVELRCDPISGHTALYWYRQSLGQGLEFLIYFQGNSAPDKSGLPSDRFSAERTGGSVSTLTIQRTQQEDSAVYLCASSIRGGRSYNEQFFGPGTRLTVL.

On this clone itself: Sequence at one end of the junction differs from germline and may be a read error. The sample has other DNA sequences that encode this CDR3 too. This chain uses TRBV3-1 (or the pseudogene TRBV3-2) with TRBJ2-4, with a possible D match to TRBD1 (5 bases). Per germline, CDR1 LGHDT and CDR2 YNNKEL (reference sequence). CDR3 size: 13 residues. CDR3 in amino acids: CASSSTTEAIQYF. As DNA, the CDR3 is TGTGCCAGCAGCTCCACGACAGAGGCCATTCAGTATTTC.

The chain joins TRBV29-1 to TRBJ2-5; TRBD2 matches at 8 bases. The V and J ends lost 6 bases and 1 base, in that order; junction bases with no gene match: 4. The germline CDR1 and CDR2 sequences are SQVTM and ANQGSEA. The CDR3 has 13 residues. CDR3 sequence: CSVRTSGQETQYF. CDR3 in DNA: TGCAGCGTCCGAACTAGCGGCCAAGAGACCCAGTACTTC.

The chain carries TRBV19 and TRBJ2-3; D not certain. CDR1 LNHDA and CDR2 SQIVND come from the germline V gene (reference sequence). V was clipped by 6 bases and J by 0 bases, with 13 bases between them. The CDR3 has 15 residues. CDR3 loop: CASRIRLQSTDTQYF. The CDR3 nucleotides read TGTGCCAGTAGAATCCGCCTTCAGAGCACAGATACGCAGTATTTT.

The rearrangement links TRBV12-1 to TRBJ1-1; the table's D call of TRBD1 was not tested on the DNA. TRBV12-1 counts as a pseudogene. There are 16 residues in the CDR3. CDR3 sequence: CASRYLTGIWGTEAFF. The CDR3 nucleotides are TGTGCCAGCAGATATCTGACAGGGATTTGGGGAACTGAAGCTTTCTTT.

CDR3 sequence: CASSLLAETYNEQFF. CDR3 sequence (DNA): TGCGCCAGCAGCTTACTAGCTGAAACCTACAATGAGCAGTTCTTC. The chain uses TRBV5-1 and TRBJ2-1; D may be TRBD2 (6 bases). CDR1 is SGHRS, CDR2 YFSETQ, per germline. This CDR3 contains 15 residues. The ends were cut back, 2 bases at V and 2 bases at J, with 11 bases in the middle.

The chain joins TRBV12-3 or TRBV12-4 to TRBJ2-1; perhaps TRBD2 as D (6 bases). The CDR3 extends over 11 amino acids. V was pared by 6 bases and J by 12 bases, with 12 bases between. The CDR3 is CASRGGKGQFF. The CDR3 DNA sequence: TGTGCCAGCAGAGGCGGGAAGGGGCAGTTCTTC.

As for this clone: The same CDR3 also results from other DNA sequences found in this sample. The chain carries TRBV12-3 or TRBV12-4 and TRBJ1-2; tentative D call: TRBD1 (6 bases). The CDR3 extends over 12 amino acids. V was trimmed by 5 bases and J by 5 bases, leaving 9 bases between them. This chain's CDR3 is CASSLGQYGYTF. In DNA form, the CDR3 reads TGTGCCAGCAGTCTCGGACAGTATGGCTACACCTTC.

The chain is built from TRBV11-2 and TRBJ1-1; D is unclear. V gave up 3 bases and J gave up 3 bases, with 8 bases separating them. The CDR3 contains 13 residues. CDR1 and CDR2 from the germline V gene are SGHAT and FQNNGV. CDR3 DNA sequence: TGTGCCAGCAGCTTGATGAGTGACACTGAAGCTTTCTTT. Its protein is CASSLMSDTEAFF.

V and J are TRBV2 and TRBJ2-7; D is possibly TRBD1 (6 bases). The CDR3 consists of 14 residues. V shed 5 bases and J shed 2 bases, with 13 bases lying between them. The germline gives CDR1 SNHLY, CDR2 FYNNEI. The CDR3 nucleotides read TGTGCCAGCAGTTTGACAGGCGCCACCTACGAGCAGTACTTC. Protein sequence: CASSLTGATYEQYF.

This chain joins TRBV19 and TRBJ1-4; 8 bases line up with TRBD1. The junction had 9 bases not matched to a gene; V was cut back by 9 bases and J by 0 bases. CDR1 and CDR2 (germline): LNHDA, SQIVND (reference sequence). The CDR3 contains 16 residues. The CDR3 sequence is CARSDREYATNEKLFF. The CDR3 DNA reads TGTGCCAGATCGGACAGGGAGTATGCAACTAATGAAAAACTGTTTTTT.

This clone showed up just once. The chain has TRBV28 and TRBJ2-7, with a weak D call TRBD1 (6 bases). The CDR3 has 12 residues. Germline V gene data show CDR1 as MDHEN and CDR2 as SYDVKM. V lost 2 bases and J lost 7, with 9 bases in between. The CDR3 nucleotides are TGTGCCAGCAGTTTACCGCAGGGGGAGCAGTACTTC. Residues: CASSLPQGEQYF. Using reference TRBV28 and TRBJ2-7 for the parts outside the CDR3, the full variable domain is DVKVTQSSRYLVKRTGEKVFLECVQDMDHENMFWYRQDPGLGLRLIYFSYDVKMKEKGDIPEGYSVSREKKERFSLILESASTNQTSMYLCASSLPQGEQYFGPGTRLTVT.

The chain uses TRBV5-1 and TRBJ1-1; 9 nucleotides match TRBD1. The CDR3 loop spans 14 amino acids. Germline loops: CDR1 SGHRS, CDR2 YFSETQ. J lost 4 bases, V lost 4 bases, and 5 bases had no gene match. The CDR3 sequence is CASSPGQGTTEAFF. CDR3 DNA: TGCGCCAGCAGCCCCGGACAGGGGACCACTGAAGCTTTCTTT.

V is TRBV28 and J is TRBJ1-5, with 9 positions matching TRBD1. Trimming cost V 6 bases and J 2 bases; bases outside gene matches: 14. This CDR3 has 18 amino acids. In germline, CDR1 is MDHEN, CDR2 SYDVKM. CDR3 DNA sequence: TGTGCCAGCAGCTCCCCGAGGACAGGGGAGTGGGGCAATCAGCCCCAGCATTTT. It yields the protein CASSSPRTGEWGNQPQHF.

The V call is TRBV10-1, the J call TRBJ2-1, with 12 bases matching TRBD2. V dropped 6 bases and J dropped 1; count of bases not matched to a gene: 4. Germline V gene data show CDR1 as WNHNN and CDR2 as SYGVQD (reference sequence). The CDR3 runs to 16 residues. CDR3: CASRGTSGSSYNEQFF. As DNA, the CDR3 is TGCGCCAGCAGGGGGACTAGCGGGTCTTCCTACAATGAGCAGTTCTTC.

CDR3 protein: CASSPRGLPGTQYF. The CDR3, as DNA: TGTGCCAGCAGCCCGCGGGGGCTCCCGGGAACCCAGTACTTC. The genes are TRBV7-2 and TRBJ2-5; D may be TRBD2 (7 bases). CDR3 length: 14 residues. Germline loops: CDR1 SGHTA, CDR2 FQGNSA. The germline V and J ends were trimmed by 5 bases and 8 bases, with 18 bases remaining between them.

The chain is built from TRBV7-2 and TRBJ1-2; a weak D match, TRBD1 (6 bases). This CDR3 region has 15 residues. The germline V and J ends were trimmed by 3 bases and 4 bases, with 15 bases remaining between them. CDR1 is SGHTA, CDR2 FQGNSA, per germline. CDR3 region: CASSFGTLSIYGYTF. The CDR3 DNA reads as TGTGCCAGCAGCTTCGGGACACTTTCAATCTATGGCTACACCTTC.

In DNA, the CDR3 is TGTGCCATTCCCCAGGGCAATGAGCAGTTCTTC. Translated: CAIPQGNEQFF. The rearrangement uses TRBV19 and TRBJ2-1; a weak D match, TRBD1 (5 bases). Germline V lookup: CDR1 LNHDA, CDR2 SQIVND (reference sequence). This CDR3 is built from 11 residues. V was pared by 10 bases and J by 6 bases, with 10 bases between.

In DNA, the CDR3 is TGTGCCAGCAGCTCTGACGGGACTAGCGGGATCTACGAGCAGTACTTC. Its translation is CASSSDGTSGIYEQYF. The chain has TRBV7-2 and TRBJ2-7, with 13 bases that match TRBD2. The CDR3 sequence is 16 residues long. Germline CDR1 is SGHTA and CDR2 is FQGNSA. J was trimmed by 3 bases and V by 4 bases; bases with no gene match: 6.

The J gene is TRBJ1-1, the V gene TRBV28, with 12 bases matching TRBD1. Per germline, CDR1 MDHEN and CDR2 SYDVKM. The V gene end was trimmed by 6 bases and the J gene end by 4 bases; junction bases not matched to a gene: 9. The CDR3 totals 16 residues. CDR3 nucleotides: TGTGCCAGCAGCGACCGCGGGACAGGGGGCCTCACTGAAGCTTTCTTT. Residues: CASSDRGTGGLTEAFF.

This clone has just a few counts. The rearrangement uses TRBV5-1 and TRBJ1-5; D may be TRBD1 (5 bases). The CDR3 covers 14 residues. CDR1 and CDR2 (germline): SGHRS, YFSETQ. The V end lost 5 bases, the J end lost 2 bases, and 11 bases lay between the germline ends. The DNA for the CDR3 is TGCGCCAGCAGTCACAGGCCCGGCAATCAGCCCCAGCATTTT. Amino acids: CASSHRPGNQPQHF.

The rearrangement links TRBV30 to TRBJ1-6; 7 positions agree with TRBD1. Germline V gives CDR1 GTSNPN, CDR2 SVGIG (reference sequence). Unmatched junction bases numbered 13, after V lost 2 bases and J lost 6 bases. The CDR3 covers 17 residues. CDR3 DNA sequence: TGTGCCTGGAGTTGGTTTGGGCAGGGGGTCGTTAATTCACCCCTCCACTTT. Its protein is CAWSWFGQGVVNSPLHF.

This sequence joins TRBV30 and TRBJ1-2, with 7 bases aligning to TRBD1. With 5 bases clipped from V and 7 bases from J, the junction kept 10 bases outside the gene matches. This CDR3 is built from 13 residues. Germline loops: CDR1 GTSNPN, CDR2 SVGIG (reference sequence). CDR3 in DNA: TGTGCCTGGGACAGGGCCTCCGGGACTGGCTACACCTTC. It yields the protein CAWDRASGTGYTF.

The chain links TRBV28 to TRBJ1-6; 7 bases align to TRBD1. The germline V gene encodes CDR1 MDHEN and CDR2 SYDVKM. J was trimmed by 10 bases and V by 3 bases; bases with no gene match: 15. CDR3 size: 17 residues. CDR3 bases: TGTGCCAGCAGTTTTATTAGACAGGGCTTCTTGGAGTCACCCCTCCACTTT. This gives the protein CASSFIRQGFLESPLHF.

In its sample, this clone was seen a few times. The V call is TRBV6-1, the J call TRBJ2-7, with a weak D call TRBD1 (5 bases). Germline CDR1 and CDR2: MNHNS and SASEGT. This CDR3 region has 13 residues. V was cut by 3 bases and J by 2 bases, with 8 bases left in between. The DNA for the CDR3 is TGTGCCAGCAGTGATAACAGGCCCTACGAGCAGTACTTC. As protein: CASSDNRPYEQYF.

The CDR3, as DNA: TGTGCCAGTAGTATAGGAGGGAATGGCTACACCTTC. Residues: CASSIGGNGYTF. This sequence joins TRBV19 and TRBJ1-2; D is unresolved. Germline CDR1 and CDR2: LNHDA and SQIVND (reference sequence). V lost 1 base, J lost 6 bases, and 6 bases lay in between. This CDR3 contains 12 residues.

The chain couples TRBV24-1 to TRBJ1-1; TRBD1 aligns across 9 bases. The CDR3 runs to 13 residues. The V and J ends lost 8 bases and 3 bases, in that order; junction bases with no gene match: 3. The germline CDR1 and CDR2 sequences are KGHDR and SFDVKD. The CDR3 DNA is TGTGCCACCATGAGACAGGGGGACACTGAAGCTTTCTTT. Protein product: CATMRQGDTEAFF.

There are many counts of this clone. The same CDR3 can be traced to other DNA sequences in this sample. The rearrangement joins TRBV18 to TRBJ1-2, with 7 bases matching TRBD1. Germline CDR1 and CDR2: KGHSH and LQKENI. The length of the CDR3 is 13 residues. With 2 bases clipped from V and 4 bases from J, the junction kept 1 base outside the gene matches. CDR3 nucleotide sequence: TGTGCCAGCTCACCAGACAGGGTCTATGGCTACACCTTC. It codes for CASSPDRVYGYTF.